This T cell receptor (beta chain) was retrieved from a study of cytotoxic CD8 clonotypes in ibrutinib-treated CLL. In the study overall: The cohort had 10 to 12 relapsed/refractory and around 15 treatment-naive patients, some 18 IGHV unmutated. By median around 74 months, around twelve had progressed and roughly 15 stayed remitted; responses had been 2 complete and around 25 partial.

Produced via immunoSEQ multiplex PCR; TCRdb's table is partial and in-frame only. The sample consists of some 13,000 clones, roughly 50% of them appearing once. This clone was counted a few times. The CDR3 covers 15 residues. Germline CDR1 MNHEY, CDR2 SMNVEV (reference sequence). J lost 5 bases, V lost 5 bases, and 4 bases had no gene match. The V and J genes are TRBV27 and TRBJ2-6; 9 bases are shared with TRBD1. The sequenced sample was PBMCs, obtained at a roughly 25-month disease-progression time point, from a patient treated with ibrutinib. This TCR came from a human donor with chronic lymphocytic leukemia. The CDR3 DNA reads TGTGCCAGCAGTACACAGGGGGCGAGGGCCAACGTCCTGACTTTC. It yields the protein CASSTQGARANVLTF.